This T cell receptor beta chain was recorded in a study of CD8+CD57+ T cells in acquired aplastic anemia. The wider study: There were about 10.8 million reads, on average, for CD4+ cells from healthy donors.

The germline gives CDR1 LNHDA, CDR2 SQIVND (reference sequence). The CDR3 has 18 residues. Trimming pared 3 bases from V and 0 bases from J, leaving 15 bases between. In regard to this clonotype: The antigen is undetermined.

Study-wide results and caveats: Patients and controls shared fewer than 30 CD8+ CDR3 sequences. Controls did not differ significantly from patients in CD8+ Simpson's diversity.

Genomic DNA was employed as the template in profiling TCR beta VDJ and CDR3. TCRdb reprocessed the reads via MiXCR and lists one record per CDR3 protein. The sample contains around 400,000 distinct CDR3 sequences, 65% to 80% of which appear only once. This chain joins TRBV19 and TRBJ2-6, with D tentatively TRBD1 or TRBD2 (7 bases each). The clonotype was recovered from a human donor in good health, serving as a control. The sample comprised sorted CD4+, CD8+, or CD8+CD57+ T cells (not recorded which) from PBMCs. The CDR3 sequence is CASSIQGGVRSGANVLTF. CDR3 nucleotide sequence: TGTGCCAGTAGTATTCAGGGGGGGGTTCGCTCTGGGGCCAACGTCCTGACTTTC.